This is a list of T cell receptor beta chains from one sample in a study of blood T cell repertoires in COVID-19. TCRdb keeps only in-frame clones here, not all; method: immunoSEQ multiplex PCR. Here the sample spans around 330,000 clones, roughly 90% being singletons. Sequenced input: peripheral blood. These receptor sequences come from a woman aged 50 to 65 with active or convalescent COVID-19. Each CDR3 is given with its conserved first and last residue.

TRBJ1-2	TRBV18	CASSPLGTGSGPNYGYTF
TRBJ1-5	TRBV27	CASSEARDSRNSNQPQHF
TRBJ2-2	TRBV11-3	CASSLRQANTGELFF
TRBJ2-1	TRBV4-3	CASSQGHGTRSYNEQFF
TRBJ1-1	TRBV5-4	CASSPTGDTEAFF
TRBJ2-2	TRBV7-3	CASSLTGQGLGTGELFF
TRBJ1-5	TRBV20-1	CSASRLGRQDNQPQHF
TRBJ2-7	TRBV10-3	CAISDRSSVGEQYF
TRBJ1-2	TRBV12-3/TRBV12-4	CASSFRDRTGYTF
TRBJ2-5	TRBV4-1	CASSPTYQETQYF
TRBJ1-1	TRBV7-8	CASSLKARGLNTEAFF
TRBJ1-1	TRBV7-2	CASSIAGGLGTEAFF
TRBJ2-7	TRBV2	CASKPGQTMSGEQYF
TRBJ1-2	TRBV19	CASSMIDSLFYGYTF
TRBJ1-2	TRBV18	CASSLQGDYGYTF
TRBJ1-5	TRBV19	CASSISGTGNNQPQHF
TRBJ1-5	TRBV7-2	CASSPTGTVNQPQHF
TRBJ2-1	TRBV3-1/TRBV3-2	CASSQPRTSGNEQFF
TRBJ1-2	TRBV5-1	CASSLGQGNYGYTF
TRBJ2-3	TRBV24-1	CATSDPSGRGDTQYF
TRBJ2-1	TRBV7-3	CASRVAGGKDNEQFF
TRBJ2-5	TRBV2	CASRGGLAGVGTQYF
TRBJ2-5	TRBV27	CASSLFAEYQETQYF
TRBJ2-1	TRBV15	CATSSTSGRVYEQFF
TRBJ2-7	TRBV11-1	CASSLSDGTAYEQYF
TRBJ1-6	TRBV6-1	CASSESGVNSPLHF
TRBJ2-7	TRBV29-1	CSVVTREITYEQYF
TRBJ1-5	TRBV10-1	CASSEEGGVSNQPQHF
TRBJ2-1	TRBV4-3	CASSQDRAGQGNNEQFF
TRBJ2-3	TRBV5-1	CASSLGGPTDTQYF
TRBJ1-3	TRBV2	CASRPPTGGNTIYF
TRBJ2-4	TRBV7-2	CASSPRAGWNIQYF
TRBJ2-7	TRBV12-5	CASGRGLGEQYF
TRBJ2-3	TRBV4-3	CASSPGGLLLSTDTQYF
TRBJ2-2	TRBV27	CASSSTRSPGTRVRTGELFF
TRBJ1-1	TRBV11-2	CASSLGRGLYGAFF
TRBJ2-1	TRBV4-1	CASSQEGGLVNEQFF
TRBJ2-5	TRBV2	CASSPRQGGETQYF
TRBJ2-5	TRBV6-6	CASSYSGLAGQETQYF
TRBJ2-7	TRBV19	CASSIGGQGFYEQYF
TRBJ2-7	TRBV3-1/TRBV3-2	CASSQGRLAGVSHEQYF
TRBJ1-1	TRBV4-1	CASSQVTSMNTEAFF
TRBJ2-4	TRBV4-2	CASSQGTGEGVAKNIQYF
TRBJ1-2	TRBV7-9	CASSLSDSTYGYTF
TRBJ2-1	TRBV29-1	CSVLSGSSYNEQFF
TRBJ1-1	TRBV19	CASSIQESSGVNTEAFF
TRBJ1-6	TRBV5-4	CASSLGVYNSPLHF
TRBJ2-3	TRBV29-1	CSVGGGVADTQYF
TRBJ1-2	TRBV6-5	CASEVVRGTYGYTF
TRBJ2-2	TRBV11-2	CASSPSPQGHTGELFF
TRBJ2-5	TRBV6-2/TRBV6-3	CASSWPYTGLGQETQYF
TRBJ2-6	TRBV19	CATTGAGANVLTF
TRBJ1-6	TRBV5-4	CASGARDSPLHF
TRBJ1-2	TRBV6-5	CASSYDRGVYGYTF
TRBJ2-5	TRBV5-1	CASSLAWGGNQETQYF
TRBJ1-1	TRBV27	CASSLKGRGSVGTEAFF
TRBJ2-5	TRBV29-1	CSVEPSTGTQYF
TRBJ2-7	TRBV4-3	CASSQDRVVVDEQYF
TRBJ2-1	TRBV24-1	CATSRSGSVNEQFF